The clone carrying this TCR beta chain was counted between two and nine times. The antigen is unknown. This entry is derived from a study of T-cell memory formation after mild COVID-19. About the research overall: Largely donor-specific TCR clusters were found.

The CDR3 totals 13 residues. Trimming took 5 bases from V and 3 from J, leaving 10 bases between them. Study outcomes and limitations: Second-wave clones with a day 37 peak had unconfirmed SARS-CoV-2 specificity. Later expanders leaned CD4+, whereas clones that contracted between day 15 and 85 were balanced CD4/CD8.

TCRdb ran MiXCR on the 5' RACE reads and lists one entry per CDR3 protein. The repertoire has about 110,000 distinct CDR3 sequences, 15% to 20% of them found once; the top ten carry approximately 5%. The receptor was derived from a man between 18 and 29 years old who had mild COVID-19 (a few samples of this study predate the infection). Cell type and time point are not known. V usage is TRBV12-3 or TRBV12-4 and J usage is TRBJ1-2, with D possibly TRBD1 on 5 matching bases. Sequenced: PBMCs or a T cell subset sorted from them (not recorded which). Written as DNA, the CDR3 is TGTGCCAGCAGTCCGGGGACCCACTATGGCTACACCTTC. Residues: CASSPGTHYGYTF.